Sequencing of this T cell receptor (beta chain) was carried out in a study of T cell clonotyping in hematopoietic cell transplantation. The data were produced by immunoSEQ multiplex PCR, yet TCRdb's version contains in-frame clones alone and is incomplete. The data hold several thousand clones, with around 94% observed a single time. Germline V gene lookup returns CDR1 MNHEY and CDR2 SMNVEV (reference sequence). V shed 0 bases and J shed 6 bases, with 14 bases lying between them. This CDR3 is built from 16 residues. The genes are TRBV27 and TRBJ2-2, with a weak D call TRBD2 (7 bases). The sequence was collected from a male patient aged 60 to 75 who had an allogeneic stem cell transplant from an unrelated donor, so T cells may come from the graft donor. Some clones in this sample may be carry-over from other donors' samples. The source was peripheral blood mononuclear cells, collected 30 days after allogeneic stem cell transplant. This CDR3 reads CASSLSFLGGAGELFF. In DNA form, the CDR3 reads TGTGCCAGCAGTTTATCCTTTCTAGGGGGGGCCGGGGAGCTGTTTTTT.